The clone carrying this T cell receptor beta chain was detected ten times or more. What it recognizes is unknown. The entry originates in a study of T cells after posttransplantation cyclophosphamide. Notes on the study in general: Later post-transplant blood repertoires were often dominated by donor CD8+ memory clones. TRB overlap between skin or GI tissue T cells and blood was limited.

Germline assignment: CDR1 MNHEY and CDR2 SVGAGI. CDR3 length: 14 amino acids. The junction had 8 bases not matched to a gene; V was cut back by 6 bases and J by 7 bases. Sequencing was performed with immunoSEQ multiplex PCR; in TCRdb, only in-frame clones are kept and a portion is missing. The sample yields about 7,500 clones, without any singletons. Treatment was busulfan-fludarabine conditioning, a marrow graft, and cyclophosphamide on days +3 and +4. The sample here was PBMCs, taken after allogeneic stem cell transplant with posttransplant cyclophosphamide. The J gene is TRBJ1-5, the V gene TRBV6-5; 8 positions agree with TRBD1. This TCR derives from a male patient in his late teens or twenties who received an allogeneic stem cell transplant from an unrelated donor, was CMV-positive, and had acute and chronic GVHD. Some T cells may be provided by the graft donor. DNA for the CDR3: TGTGCCAGCAGGGACAGACAGGGGCGGCAGCCCCAGCATTTT. It translates to CASRDRQGRQPQHF.